These T cell receptor beta chains were read from a single sample in a study of T-cell memory formation after mild COVID-19. In TCRdb, the 5' RACE reads were re-called with MiXCR into one record per CDR3 protein. The repertoire holds about 350,000 distinct CDR3 sequences, 28% seen once, with approximately 12% in the top ten. Material for sequencing was PBMCs or a T cell subset sorted from them (not recorded which). The receptors shown here come from an adult woman who had mild COVID-19 (a few samples of this study predate the infection). Cell type and time point are not known. The CDR3 runs from the conserved cysteine through the conserved F or W. D genes are given only for firm matches. Expanded clones are given a class, and other clones once, few, many or no size at all.

D gene: .
J gene: TRBJ2-5
clone size: .
V gene: TRBV11-2
CDR3 protein: CASSPQPDPEGETQYF
CDR3 DNA: TGTGCCAGCAGCCCCCAGCCGGACCCCGAGGGCGAGACCCAGTACTTC

D gene: .
J gene: TRBJ1-2
clone size: .
V gene: TRBV30
CDR3 protein: CAFRDGYGYTF
CDR3 DNA: TGTGCCTTCCGGGACGGCTATGGCTACACCTTC

D gene: .
J gene: TRBJ2-3
clone size: few
V gene: TRBV7-3
CDR3 protein: CASSLNPPGSNTDTQYF
CDR3 DNA: TGTGCCAGCAGCTTAAACCCCCCCGGCAGCAACACAGATACGCAGTATTTT

D gene: TRBD2
J gene: TRBJ2-1
clone size: .
V gene: TRBV5-1
CDR3 protein: CASSFLVIGRGNEQFF
CDR3 DNA: TGCGCCAGCAGCTTTCTAGTTATCGGGAGGGGCAATGAGCAGTTCTTC

D gene: TRBD1
J gene: TRBJ1-1
clone size: few
V gene: TRBV24-1
CDR3 protein: CATSDGTGGRPEAFF
CDR3 DNA: TGTGCCACCAGTGATGGGACAGGGGGCCGTCCTGAAGCTTTCTTT

D gene: .
J gene: TRBJ2-7
clone size: .
V gene: TRBV6-1
CDR3 protein: CASSENPPYEQYF
CDR3 DNA: TGTGCCAGCAGTGAAAACCCCCCCTACGAGCAGTACTTC

D gene: TRBD1
J gene: TRBJ1-2
clone size: .
V gene: TRBV5-1
CDR3 protein: CASSLGDRDAFANYGYTF
CDR3 DNA: TGCGCCAGCAGCTTGGGGGACAGGGATGCTTTCGCTAACTATGGCTACACCTTC

D gene: .
J gene: TRBJ2-1
clone size: few
V gene: TRBV7-9
CDR3 protein: CASSGDSAGRSYNEQFF
CDR3 DNA: TGTGCCAGCAGCGGAGATAGCGCCGGGCGCTCCTACAATGAGCAGTTCTTC

D gene: .
J gene: TRBJ2-7
clone size: few
V gene: TRBV20-1
CDR3 protein: CSAVAYIGAYEQYF
CDR3 DNA: TGCAGTGCTGTGGCGTACATCGGGGCCTACGAGCAGTACTTC

D gene: .
J gene: TRBJ2-2
clone size: few
V gene: TRBV9
CDR3 protein: CASSVEQVATGELFF
CDR3 DNA: TGTGCCAGCAGCGTAGAACAGGTAGCCACCGGGGAGCTGTTTTTT

D gene: .
J gene: TRBJ2-7
clone size: .
V gene: TRBV6-5
CDR3 protein: CASIRRGIGSYEQYF
CDR3 DNA: TGTGCCAGCATCCGTAGGGGTATCGGGTCCTACGAGCAGTACTTC